These 7 T cell receptor beta chains came from one sample sequenced in a study of tumor-infiltrating lymphocytes in primary liver carcinoma. Production of TCR beta cDNA used around 0.45 ug total RNA together with a constant-region primer. For TCR beta, libraries were produced by three nested multiplex PCR rounds using slightly modified ARM-PCR. It was with TRBV1-TRBV30 forward primers and a C-beta reverse primer that the first two PCR rounds were run, at roughly 11 cycles each. Each CDR3 protein is one row after TCRdb ran MiXCR on the multiplex PCR reads. This table holds about 84,000 distinct CDR3 sequences, around 70% found once. Co-extraction of RNA and DNA was performed on about 19-32 mg of unsorted bulk tissue. Sequenced: liver tumor tissue from sampling region 1. The sample's subset: tumor region T1, superior pole. The origin of the receptors is a middle-aged man with primary liver carcinoma and hepatitis B virus infection.

Note on this clonotype: The CDR3 does not close with the conserved phenylalanine or tryptophan, likely indicating a read error. The genes are TRBV14 and TRBJ2-1; D unresolved. The germline gives CDR1 SGHDN, CDR2 FVKESK. The CDR3 totals 14 residues. CDR3 sequence: CASSQDHYYNEQFS. CDR3 DNA sequence: TGTGCCAGCAGTCAAGATCACTACTATAATGAGCAGTTCTCC.

In regard to this clonotype: The junction departs from germline at one end; a sequencing error may be responsible. The chain joins TRBV6-5 to TRBJ2-2; possibly TRBD1 or TRBD2 for D (5 bases each). Germline lookup yields CDR1 MNHEY and CDR2 SVGAGI. This CDR3 has 14 residues. CDR3 nucleotide sequence: TGTGCCAGCAAATGGGGGAGAGTTGACGGGGAGCTGTTGTTT. Translating gives CASKWGRVDGELLF.

As regards this clonotype: A single base separates this from a much larger clone, so it may be a read error. The chain links TRBV7-9 to TRBJ2-5, with D uncertain. From germline, CDR1 is SEHNR and CDR2 FQNEAQ (reference sequence). The CDR3 contains 13 residues. This chain's CDR3 is CASSRSLQDTQYF. In nucleotides, the CDR3 is TGTGCCAGCAGCCGGAGCTTACAAGATACCCAGTACTTC.

Worth noting for this clonotype: At one end, the junction sequence differs from germline, possibly due to a read error. The genes are TRBV28 and TRBJ2-7, with D possibly being TRBD2 (5 bases). Germline lookup yields CDR1 MDHEN and CDR2 SYDVKM. The CDR3 contains 12 residues. The CDR3 reads CVSSFPGWERYF. In nucleotides, the CDR3 is TGTGTCAGCAGTTTCCCAGGCTGGGAGCGGTACTTC.

The chain couples TRBV6-1 to TRBJ2-6; D possibly uses TRBD1 or TRBD2 (5 bases each). Germline V gives CDR1 MNHNS, CDR2 SASEGT. The ends were cut back, 11 bases at V and 5 bases at J, with 22 bases in the middle. The CDR3 runs 16 residues. In DNA form, the CDR3 reads TGTGCCTCAACGAGGGGCAGGACGAGATGGGCCAACGTCCTGACTTTC. It translates to CASTRGRTRWANVLTF.

Worth noting for this clonotype: One end of the junction does not line up with germline, which may come from a read error. CDR3: CTSTVGDWQFF. The CDR3 DNA reads TGTACCAGCACTGTAGGGGATTGGCAGTTCTTC. The V and J genes are TRBV25-1 and TRBJ2-1; D might be TRBD1 (5 bases). Germline V gives CDR1 MGHDK, CDR2 SYGVNS. The CDR3 is 11 residues long. The complete variable domain, with remaining parts taken from reference TRBV25-1 and TRBJ2-1, reads EADIYQTPRYLVIGTGKKITLECSQTMGHDKMYWYQQDPGMELHLIHYSYGVNSTEKGDLSSESTVSRIRTEHFPLTLESARPSHTSQYLCTSTVGDWQFFGPGTRLTVL.

The genes are TRBV5-1 and TRBJ2-7; 10 bases line up with TRBD1. This CDR3 contains 16 residues. V lost 6 bases and J lost 4; bases outside the gene matches: 13. Germline V gene lookup returns CDR1 SGHRS and CDR2 YFSETQ. In DNA, the CDR3 is TGCGCCAGCAAGAGAGGAATCGGGACAGGGGATTACGAGCAGTACTTC. Its translation is CASKRGIGTGDYEQYF.